The clone carrying this TCR beta chain was detected a few times. Its target is not known. The sequenced template was cDNA made from the entire isolated RNA. Read counts averaged roughly 3.7 million for samples of naive, central memory and regulatory T cells. The method was immunoSEQ multiplex PCR; TCRdb's version includes in-frame clones alone and lacks a portion of them. The repertoire holds 680,000 or so clones, 10% to 15% seen once, with 0.022% in the top ten. The sample is drawn from a study of beta chain features in type 1 diabetes. Whole-study findings and limits: VDJ junctions from type 1 diabetes patients carried fewer insertions and larger deletions. Among all four CD4+ subsets, Type 1 diabetes patients had TCRB CDR3s that were moderately but significantly shorter.

Germline V lookup: CDR1 SGHRS, CDR2 YFSETQ. Losses at the gene ends were 2 bases for V and 3 bases for J; bases not matched to a gene: 1. This CDR3 is built from 15 residues. CD4+ naive, central memory, regulatory and stem cell-like memory cells were sorted via CD45RO/CCR7/CD25/CD127/CD95/CD27. V usage is TRBV5-1 and J usage is TRBJ2-1; 11 bases match TRBD2. The receptor was derived from a man between 18 and 35 years old with type 1 diabetes. Sequences were obtained from naive CD4+ T cells from blood. For the CDR3, the DNA is TGCGCCAGCAGCTTTAGCGGGGGGGTCTACAATGAGCAGTTCTTC. Protein: CASSFSGGVYNEQFF.